What follows are 24 T cell receptor beta chains derived from one specimen sequenced in a study of blood T cell repertoires in COVID-19. Sequencing used immunoSEQ multiplex PCR; TCRdb keeps in-frame clones, though not all of them. The sample consists of fewer than 200,000 clones, roughly 80% of them appearing once. Sample: PBMCs or T cells enriched from blood (not recorded which). These receptor sequences come from a woman in her 50s who had recovered from COVID-19.

This chain joins TRBV10-1 and TRBJ1-5; 9 bases are shared with TRBD1. Trimming took 6 bases from V and 3 from J; bases not matched to a gene: 3. Germline V CDR1 and CDR2: WNHNN, SYGVQD (reference sequence). This CDR3 comprises 14 residues. DNA of the CDR3: TGCGCCAGCAGAGGGGACAGGGACAATCAGCCCCAGCATTTT. The encoded protein is CASRGDRDNQPQHF.

The chain employs TRBV7-9 and TRBJ2-3; 8 positions agree with TRBD2. This CDR3 has 16 amino acids. Trimming removed 1 base from V and 0 bases from J; junction bases left unmatched: 3. CDR1 SEHNR and CDR2 FQNEAQ come from the germline V gene (reference sequence). Here the CDR3 reads CASSLGLATSTDTQYF. The CDR3, as DNA: TGTGCCAGCAGCTTAGGACTAGCGACTAGCACAGATACGCAGTATTTT.

The chain carries TRBV9 and TRBJ2-7, with D unresolved. There are 15 residues in the CDR3. Germline-derived CDR1 and CDR2 are SGDLS and YYNGEE. Trimming cost V 0 bases and J 0 bases, with 10 bases left between them. The CDR3 is CASSVDFSSSYEQYF. DNA for the CDR3: TGTGCCAGCAGCGTAGACTTTAGTAGCTCCTACGAGCAGTACTTC.

The V gene is TRBV13, the J gene TRBJ1-4; maybe TRBD1 (5 bases). The CDR3 has 14 residues. Per germline, CDR1 PRHDT and CDR2 FYEKMQ (reference sequence). The V gene lost 2 bases and the J gene lost 8 bases, with 12 bases spanning the gap. The chain's CDR3 is CASSLWQGGEKLFF. The CDR3 nucleotides read TGTGCCAGCAGCTTATGGCAGGGAGGGGAAAAACTGTTTTTT.

This clone was counted once. The CDR3 region has the DNA TGCGCCAGCAGCGATCAAGCCACCGGGGAGCTGTTTTTT. Encoded protein: CASSDQATGELFF. The V and J genes are TRBV10-1 and TRBJ2-2, with no clear D. This CDR3 comprises 13 residues. V lost 6 bases, J lost 4 bases, and 9 bases lay in between. Germline V gene data show CDR1 as WNHNN and CDR2 as SYGVQD (reference sequence).

The chain employs TRBV3-1 (or the pseudogene TRBV3-2) and TRBJ1-6; perhaps TRBD1 as D (5 bases). The V end was cut by 4 bases, the J end by 8 bases, with 24 bases between. Germline assignment: CDR1 LGHDT and CDR2 YNNKEL (reference sequence). The CDR3 sequence is 18 residues long. CDR3 nucleotides: TGTGCCAGCAGCCCGCGCCGGGTCTCTTCTCGGGGGGATTCACCCCTCCACTTT. Encoded protein: CASSPRRVSSRGDSPLHF.

The sample holds one count of this clone. The chain is built from TRBV11-3 and TRBJ2-3, with unresolved D. The CDR3 runs to 13 residues. Germline V lookup: CDR1 SGHNT, CDR2 YENEEA. The germline V and J ends were trimmed by 3 bases and 2 bases, with 6 bases remaining between them. In DNA, the CDR3 is TGTGCCAGCAGCTTCACCTACACAGATACGCAGTATTTT. It yields the protein CASSFTYTDTQYF.

This chain links TRBV5-4 with TRBJ2-3, with 14 bases matching TRBD2. Looked up from germline, CDR1 is SGHNT and CDR2 is YYREEE (reference sequence). The CDR3 is made up of 17 amino acids. Trimming removed 3 bases from V and 4 bases from J; junction bases left unmatched: 7. The CDR3 bases are TGTGCCAGCAGCTCGGGACTAGCGGGAGAGTTTTCAGATACGCAGTATTTT. Protein product: CASSSGLAGEFSDTQYF.

The V call is TRBV5-1, the J call TRBJ2-3; 11 positions match TRBD2. Germline values: CDR1 SGHRS, CDR2 YFSETQ. After removal of 3 bases from V and 6 bases from J, the junction contained 6 bases not matched to a gene. The CDR3 has 15 residues. The CDR3 sequence: CASSSLLAGVDTQYF. CDR3 in DNA: TGCGCCAGCAGCTCATTACTAGCGGGAGTTGATACGCAGTATTTT.

This clone appeared a single time. V gene TRBV18 combines with J gene TRBJ2-1, with unresolved D. Looked up from germline, CDR1 is KGHSH and CDR2 is LQKENI. The ends were cut back, 3 bases at V and 1 base at J, with 10 bases in the middle. The CDR3 is made up of 15 amino acids. This CDR3 reads CASSPPSESYNEQFF. DNA of the CDR3: TGTGCCAGCTCACCTCCAAGCGAATCCTACAATGAGCAGTTCTTC.

The rearrangement joins TRBV10-1 to TRBJ2-1; possible D gene TRBD2, 6 bases. V lost 0 bases and J 9 bases, leaving 15 bases between the germline ends. Germline-derived CDR1 and CDR2 are WNHNN and SYGVQD (reference sequence). The CDR3 is 15 residues long. The CDR3 loop reads CASSESGWEVFEQFF. CDR3 DNA sequence: TGCGCCAGCAGTGAGTCAGGGTGGGAGGTCTTTGAGCAGTTCTTC.

The chain couples TRBV11-2 to TRBJ2-1; 9 nucleotides agree with TRBD2. With 3 bases clipped from V and 2 bases from J, the junction kept 2 bases outside the gene matches. The CDR3 has 15 amino acids. Germline V lookup: CDR1 SGHAT, CDR2 FQNNGV. The DNA for the CDR3 is TGTGCCAGCAGCTTGCTAGCGGGGCCCTACAATGAGCAGTTCTTC. It codes for CASSLLAGPYNEQFF. Filled out from reference TRBV11-2 and TRBJ2-1, the complete variable domain reads EAGVAQSPRYKIIEKRQSVAFWCNPISGHATLYWYQQILGQGPKLLIQFQNNGVVDDSQLPKDRFSAERLKGVDSTLKIQPAKLEDSAVYLCASSLLAGPYNEQFFGPGTRLTVL.

The V and J genes are TRBV24-1 and TRBJ2-3; D remains unclear. CDR1 is KGHDR and CDR2 is SFDVKD in the germline V gene. The CDR3 sequence is 14 residues long. Trimming removed 0 bases at V and 2 bases at J, with 5 bases between. The CDR3 DNA sequence: TGTGCCACCAGTGATTTGTACACCACAGATACGCAGTATTTT. Translation gives CATSDLYTTDTQYF.

The chain uses TRBV27 and TRBJ2-1; 8 nucleotides agree with TRBD2. This CDR3 contains 15 residues. The trim removed 5 bases at V and 7 bases at J, leaving 10 bases unmatched. Germline CDR1 MNHEY, CDR2 SMNVEV (reference sequence). CDR3 nucleotides: TGTGCCAGCAGTGCCCTGGGTAGCGGGAATAATGAGCAGTTCTTC. Protein product: CASSALGSGNNEQFF.

The chain employs TRBV10-3 and TRBJ2-2; 7 nucleotides match TRBD2. V dropped 10 bases and J dropped 3; count of bases not matched to a gene: 5. This CDR3 region has 13 residues. Germline values: CDR1 ENHRY, CDR2 SYGVKD. The CDR3 DNA reads as TGTGCCACCCGGGGAGGGGACACCGGGGAGCTGTTTTTT. Its protein product is CATRGGDTGELFF.

The chain joins TRBV12-3 or TRBV12-4 to TRBJ1-1, with D unclear. The CDR3 runs 12 residues. The V gene lost 6 bases and the J gene lost 4 bases, with 9 bases spanning the gap. CDR3 protein: CASSPQVTEAFF. CDR3 DNA: TGTGCCAGCAGCCCCCAGGTCACTGAAGCTTTCTTT.

V usage is TRBV5-1 and J usage is TRBJ1-2; 7 bases align to TRBD1. With V trimmed by 5 bases and J by 0 bases, 4 bases remained unmatched. This CDR3 contains 14 residues. Germline values: CDR1 SGHRS, CDR2 YFSETQ. CDR3 sequence: CASRGDSANYGYTF. For the CDR3, the DNA is TGCGCCAGCAGAGGGGACAGCGCTAACTATGGCTACACCTTC.

The chain links TRBV5-1 to TRBJ2-7; 7 bases are a match to TRBD2. The germline V gene has CDR1 SGHRS and CDR2 YFSETQ. Trimming cost V 4 bases and J 0 bases; bases outside gene matches: 7. The CDR3 length is 15 residues. The DNA of the CDR3 is TGCGCCAGCAGCCGCAGTGGCGGGAGCTCCTACGAGCAGTACTTC. Translated: CASSRSGGSSYEQYF.

This sequence joins TRBV29-1 and TRBJ1-3, with D perhaps matching TRBD1 (6 bases). Between the trimmed V and J ends, which lost 7 bases and 0 bases, there was a span of 16 bases. The CDR3 length is 15 residues. Germline CDR1 SQVTM, CDR2 ANQGSEA. CDR3 residues: CSARGTFDSGNTIYF. The CDR3 DNA follows: TGCAGCGCTCGAGGGACATTCGACTCTGGAAACACCATATATTTT.

The chain couples TRBV5-1 to TRBJ1-6; 9 bases are shared with TRBD1. CDR1 and CDR2 (germline): SGHRS, YFSETQ. This CDR3 is 14 amino acids long. V trimming: 3 bases; J trimming: 10 bases; junction bases outside the gene matches: 5. The CDR3 region has the DNA TGCGCCAGCAGCTCGGGACAGGGAATCTCACCCCTCCACTTT. Translating it yields CASSSGQGISPLHF.

In the case of this clone: Additional DNA sequences in this sample encode the identical CDR3. The chain is built from TRBV7-3 and TRBJ2-2; TRBD1 matches at 7 bases. Germline V gives CDR1 SGHTA, CDR2 FQGTGA. V dropped 5 bases and J dropped 1; count of bases not matched to a gene: 4. This CDR3 contains 15 residues. The CDR3 DNA reads TGTGCCAGCAGCCGAGGACAGGAGAACACCGGGGAGCTGTTTTTT. It specifies CASSRGQENTGELFF.

The CDR3 spells CASSFNRAEAFF. CDR3 coding DNA: TGTGCCAGCAGCTTTAACAGGGCCGAAGCTTTCTTT. The rearrangement joins TRBV11-2 to TRBJ1-1; possible D gene TRBD1, 6 bases. The CDR3 extends over 12 amino acids. V lost 3 bases and J lost 8, with 10 bases in between. CDR1 is SGHAT and CDR2 is FQNNGV in the germline V gene.

The chain links TRBV10-1 to TRBJ1-5, with D possibly TRBD1 on 5 matching bases. Per the germline V gene, CDR1 is WNHNN and CDR2 is SYGVQD (reference sequence). There are 13 residues in the CDR3. V gave up 3 bases and J gave up 7 bases, with 10 bases separating them. Here the CDR3 reads CASSETGGQPQHF. In DNA form, the CDR3 reads TGCGCCAGCAGTGAAACTGGGGGGCAGCCCCAGCATTTT.

This clone has only one observation. This rearrangement joins TRBV27 to TRBJ2-7; TRBD2 agrees at 8 bases. The CDR3 spans 15 residues. V gave up 2 bases and J gave up 2 bases; unmatched junction bases: 5. Germline CDR1 MNHEY, CDR2 SMNVEV (reference sequence). In nucleotides, the CDR3 is TGTGCCAGCAGTTTAAGTGGGACTAGACCCTACGAGCAGTACTTC. Amino acids: CASSLSGTRPYEQYF.